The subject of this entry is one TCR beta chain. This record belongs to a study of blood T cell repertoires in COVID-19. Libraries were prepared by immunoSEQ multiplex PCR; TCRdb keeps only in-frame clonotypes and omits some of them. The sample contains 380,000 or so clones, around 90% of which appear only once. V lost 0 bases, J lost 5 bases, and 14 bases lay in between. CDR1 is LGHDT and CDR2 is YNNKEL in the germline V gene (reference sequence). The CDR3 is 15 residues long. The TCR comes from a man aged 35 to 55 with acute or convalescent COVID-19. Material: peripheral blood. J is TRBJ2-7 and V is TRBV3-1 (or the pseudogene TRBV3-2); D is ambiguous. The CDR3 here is CASSQDGKIRDEQYF. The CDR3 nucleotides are TGTGCCAGCAGCCAAGACGGCAAAATTCGGGACGAGCAGTACTTC.